The 10 T cell receptor beta chains below come from one sample, sequenced in a study of T-cell memory formation after mild COVID-19. TCRdb processed the 5' RACE reads anew with MiXCR; each CDR3 protein has one entry. This table has 250,000 or so distinct CDR3 sequences, 8% to 9.5% appearing once. The sequenced sample was PBMCs or a T cell subset sorted from them (not recorded which). These receptor sequences come from a young man who had mild COVID-19 (a few samples of this study predate the infection). Cell type and time point are not known.

J is TRBJ1-6 and V is TRBV7-2, with D possibly TRBD1 on 5 matching bases. Germline V gives CDR1 SGHTA, CDR2 FQGNSA. This CDR3 comprises 15 residues. V shed 2 bases and J shed 8 bases, with 13 bases lying between them. The CDR3, as DNA: TGTGCCAGCAGCTTAATGGCAGGGTTGGATTCACCCCTCCACTTT. It codes for CASSLMAGLDSPLHF.

The CDR3 loop is CASSLEGLRGSNEQFF. The CDR3 bases are TGTGCCAGCAGCTTAGAAGGGCTCCGTGGCAGCAATGAGCAGTTCTTC. The V gene is TRBV7-6, the J gene TRBJ2-1, with D unclear. This CDR3 contains 16 residues. Trimming took off 1 base at V and 6 bases at J, with 16 bases between the two ends. Germline CDR1 and CDR2: SGHVS and FNYEAQ.

The table lists this clonotype with many counts. The genes are TRBV7-7 and TRBJ2-1; tentatively, D is TRBD2 (5 bases). There are 12 residues in the CDR3. Germline V CDR1 and CDR2: SSHAT, FNYEAQ (reference sequence). Trimming shortened V by 6 bases and J by 9 bases, and 12 bases separated the two germline ends. CDR3 amino acids: CASSVDGGEQFF. The CDR3 region has the DNA TGTGCCAGCAGTGTGGACGGAGGTGAGCAGTTCTTC.

The sample holds a few counts of this clonotype. V usage is TRBV27 and J usage is TRBJ1-1; D is ambiguous. CDR1 MNHEY and CDR2 SMNVEV come from the germline V gene (reference sequence). V gave up 5 bases and J gave up 7 bases, with 20 bases separating them. The CDR3 runs 15 residues. Here the CDR3 DNA reads TGTGCCAGCAGTCTGAAACTAGAAGGACCATTTGAAGCTTTCTTT. It encodes CASSLKLEGPFEAFF.

The V gene is TRBV20-1, the J gene TRBJ1-1, with D unresolved. CDR3 size: 16 residues. V lost 4 bases and J 7 bases, leaving 25 bases between the germline ends. Germline V gene lookup returns CDR1 DFQATT and CDR2 SNEGSKA (reference sequence). CDR3: CSATIPSWRGVDEAFF. In DNA form, the CDR3 reads TGCAGTGCTACTATCCCTAGCTGGCGGGGAGTCGATGAAGCTTTCTTT.

In its sample, this clonotype was seen a few times. This chain connects TRBV4-1 to TRBJ2-5; possible D gene TRBD1, 5 bases. Germline loops: CDR1 MGHRA, CDR2 YSYEKL. The CDR3 is made up of 17 amino acids. Trimming removed 3 bases at V and 7 bases at J, with 24 bases between. The CDR3, as DNA: TGCGCCAGCAGCCAGGTCCAAGGGGTAAACCCAGTAGGGACCCAGTACTTC. It translates to CASSQVQGVNPVGTQYF.

The V call is TRBV5-5, the J call TRBJ1-5, with 8 bases identical to TRBD1. V lost 3 bases to trimming and J lost 3 bases; unmatched junction nucleotides: 2. The CDR3 is made up of 14 amino acids. Germline V gene sequence: CDR1 SGHKS, CDR2 YYEKEE (reference sequence). The CDR3 region is CASSWTGINQPQHF. CDR3 nucleotides: TGTGCCAGCAGCTGGACAGGGATCAATCAGCCCCAGCATTTT.

On this clonotype: The conserved phenylalanine or tryptophan normally closing the CDR3 is absent here, so this likely arose from a read error. The limits of the CDR3 on the DNA are not certain, so only TCRdb's listed CDR3 is given. The genes are TRBV28 and TRBJ2-7; TRBD1, the table's D call, lacks a check against the DNA. The CDR3 adds up to 13 amino acids, both ends counted. Germline CDR1 is MDHEN and CDR2 is SYDVKM. The CDR3 here is CASSFNAGTGVEA.

The chain employs TRBV7-7 and TRBJ2-3; 10 positions match TRBD2. Germline loops: CDR1 SSHAT, CDR2 FNYEAQ (reference sequence). Germline trimming cut 5 bases from V and 4 bases from J; bases unmatched to any gene: 6. The CDR3 has 15 amino acids. The CDR3 spells CASSERGGGPDTQYF. DNA of the CDR3: TGTGCCAGCAGCGAGCGGGGGGGCGGGCCAGATACGCAGTATTTT.

This clonotype was observed a handful of times. V usage is TRBV5-1 and J usage is TRBJ1-4; 8 bases map to TRBD1. V lost 2 bases and J lost 4; bases outside the gene matches: 13. Germline V gene sequence: CDR1 SGHRS, CDR2 YFSETQ. The CDR3 runs to 18 residues. CDR3 residues: CASSFLPQGARVNEKLFF. In nucleotides, the CDR3 is TGCGCCAGCAGCTTTCTACCTCAGGGGGCGCGGGTTAATGAAAAACTGTTTTTT.